Below, one TCR beta chain is given with its context. Its specificity is unknown. The sample originates from a study of T-cell memory formation after mild COVID-19. Germline V CDR1 and CDR2: MGHRA, YSYEKL. V shed 2 bases, J shed 3 bases, and the junction held 10 bases outside the gene matches. The CDR3 extends over 17 amino acids. Study-wide findings and caveats: The study detected some responding clones in pre-infection memory, suggesting cross-reactive memory joined.

TCRdb redid the calling of the 5' RACE reads with MiXCR, one entry per CDR3 protein. The table shows fewer than 350,000 distinct CDR3 sequences, with roughly 8% occurring only once. This chain connects TRBV4-1 to TRBJ2-1; 7 bases match TRBD1. The sequenced material came from PBMCs or a T cell subset sorted from them (not recorded which). The source of this sequence is a man between 18 and 29 years old who had mild COVID-19 (a few samples of this study predate the infection). Cell type and time point are not known. CDR3 DNA sequence: TGCGCCAGCAGCCAACCCCTGGGACAGAGGCACTACAATGAGCAGTTCTTC. Translating gives CASSQPLGQRHYNEQFF.